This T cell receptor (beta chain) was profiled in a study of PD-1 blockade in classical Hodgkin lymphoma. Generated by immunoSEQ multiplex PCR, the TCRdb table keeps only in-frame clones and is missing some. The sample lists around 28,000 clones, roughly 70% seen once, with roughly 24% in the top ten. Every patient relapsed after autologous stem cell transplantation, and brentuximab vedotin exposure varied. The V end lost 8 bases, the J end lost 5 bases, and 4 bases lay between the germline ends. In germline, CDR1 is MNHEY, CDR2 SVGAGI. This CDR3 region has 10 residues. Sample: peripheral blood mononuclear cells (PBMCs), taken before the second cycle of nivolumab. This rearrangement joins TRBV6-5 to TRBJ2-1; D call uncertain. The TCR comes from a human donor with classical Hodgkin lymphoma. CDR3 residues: CASRNNEQFF. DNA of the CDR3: TGTGCCAGCCGCAACAATGAGCAGTTCTTC.